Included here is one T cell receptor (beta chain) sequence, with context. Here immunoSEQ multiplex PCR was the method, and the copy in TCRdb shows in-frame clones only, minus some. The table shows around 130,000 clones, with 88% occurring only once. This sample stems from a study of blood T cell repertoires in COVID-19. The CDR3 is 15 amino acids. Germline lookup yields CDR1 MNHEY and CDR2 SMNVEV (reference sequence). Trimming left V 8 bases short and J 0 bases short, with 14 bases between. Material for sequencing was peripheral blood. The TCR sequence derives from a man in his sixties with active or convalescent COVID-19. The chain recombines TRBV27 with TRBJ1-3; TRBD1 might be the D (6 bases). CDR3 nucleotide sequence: TGTGCCAGCCGCCAACAGGGCCACTCTGGAAACACCATATATTTT. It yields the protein CASRQQGHSGNTIYF.